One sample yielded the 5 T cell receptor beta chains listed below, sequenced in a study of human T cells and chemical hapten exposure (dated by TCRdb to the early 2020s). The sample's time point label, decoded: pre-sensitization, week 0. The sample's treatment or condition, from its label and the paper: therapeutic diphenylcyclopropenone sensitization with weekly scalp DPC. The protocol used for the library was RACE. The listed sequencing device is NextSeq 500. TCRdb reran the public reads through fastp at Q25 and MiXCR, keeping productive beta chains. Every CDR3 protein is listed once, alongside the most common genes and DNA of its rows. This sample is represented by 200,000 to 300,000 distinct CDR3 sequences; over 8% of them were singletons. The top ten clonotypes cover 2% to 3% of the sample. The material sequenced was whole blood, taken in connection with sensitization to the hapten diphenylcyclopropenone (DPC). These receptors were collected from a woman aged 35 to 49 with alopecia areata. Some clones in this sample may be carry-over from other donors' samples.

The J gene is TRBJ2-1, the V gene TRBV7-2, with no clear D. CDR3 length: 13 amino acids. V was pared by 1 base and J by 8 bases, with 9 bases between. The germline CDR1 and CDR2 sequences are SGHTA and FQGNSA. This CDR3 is CASSLVLSDEQFF. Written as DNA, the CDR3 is TGTGCCAGCAGCTTAGTCCTAAGCGATGAGCAGTTCTTC.

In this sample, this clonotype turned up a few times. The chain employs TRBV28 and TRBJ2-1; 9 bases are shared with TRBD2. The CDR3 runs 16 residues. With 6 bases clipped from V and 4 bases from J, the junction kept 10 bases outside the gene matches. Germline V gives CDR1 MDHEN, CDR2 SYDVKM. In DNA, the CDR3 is TGTGCCAGCAGGGGATCCGGGACTAGCAAGTACAATGAGCAGTTCTTC. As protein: CASRGSGTSKYNEQFF.

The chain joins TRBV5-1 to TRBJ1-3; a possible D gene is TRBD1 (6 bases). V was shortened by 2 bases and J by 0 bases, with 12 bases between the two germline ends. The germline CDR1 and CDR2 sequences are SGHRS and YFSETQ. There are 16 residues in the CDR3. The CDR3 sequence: CASSFGQTSSGNTIYF. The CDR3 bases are TGCGCCAGCAGCTTCGGACAGACTTCCTCTGGAAACACCATATATTTT.

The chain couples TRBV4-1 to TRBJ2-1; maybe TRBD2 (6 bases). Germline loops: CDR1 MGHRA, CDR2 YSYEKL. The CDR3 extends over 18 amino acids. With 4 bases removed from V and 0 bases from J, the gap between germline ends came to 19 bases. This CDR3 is CASSPKGTSPSSYNEQFF. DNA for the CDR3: TGCGCCAGCAGCCCGAAGGGCACTAGCCCAAGCTCCTACAATGAGCAGTTCTTC.

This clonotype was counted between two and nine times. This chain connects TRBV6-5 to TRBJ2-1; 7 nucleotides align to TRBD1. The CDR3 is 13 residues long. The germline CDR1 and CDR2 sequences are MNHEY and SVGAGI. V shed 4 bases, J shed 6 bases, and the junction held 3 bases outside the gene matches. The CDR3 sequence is CASSLTGRNEQFF. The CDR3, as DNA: TGTGCCAGCAGTTTGACAGGGCGCAATGAGCAGTTCTTC.